These 31 T cell receptor beta chains were sequenced from one sample in a study of blood T cell repertoires in COVID-19. The data were produced by immunoSEQ multiplex PCR, yet TCRdb's version contains in-frame clones alone and is incomplete. The sample has about 110,000 clones, around nine tenths seen once. What was sequenced was peripheral blood. These receptors came from a middle-aged man with acute or convalescent COVID-19.

The chain combines TRBV7-3 with TRBJ1-3; 7 bases are shared with TRBD1. Trimming cost V 5 bases and J 4 bases; bases outside gene matches: 8. The germline V gene encodes CDR1 SGHTA and CDR2 FQGTGA. This CDR3 contains 15 residues. The CDR3 DNA is TGTGCCAGCAGCCTCCGGGGACAGTCCGGAAACACCATATATTTT. This translates into CASSLRGQSGNTIYF.

The chain joins TRBV2 to TRBJ2-7; TRBD2 aligns across 9 bases. The CDR3 sequence is 17 residues long. With V trimmed by 6 bases and J by 7 bases, 19 bases remained unmatched. CDR1 is SNHLY, CDR2 FYNNEI, per germline. The CDR3 is CASSVTSGPSSLREQYF. The CDR3 DNA reads as TGTGCCAGCAGCGTTACTAGCGGGCCCTCCTCACTACGGGAGCAGTACTTC.

CDR3 sequence (DNA): TGCGCCAGCAGCTTGGTCGCGGAGACCCAGTACTTC. This sequence encodes CASSLVAETQYF. The chain is built from TRBV5-1 and TRBJ2-5; no reliable D call. CDR3 length: 12 residues. The V end lost 0 bases, the J end lost 5 bases, and 5 bases lay between the germline ends. Per germline, CDR1 SGHRS and CDR2 YFSETQ.

This sequence joins TRBV7-2 and TRBJ1-6; TRBD1 matches 8 bases. In germline, CDR1 is SGHTA, CDR2 FQGNSA. This CDR3 comprises 14 residues. The junction had 10 bases not matched to a gene; V was cut back by 5 bases and J by 13 bases. The CDR3 bases are TGTGCCAGCAGCCTCGGACAGGGAGCTTGGCCCCTCCACTTT. Translating it yields CASSLGQGAWPLHF.

CDR3 in amino acids: CASSPRVTGELFF. Written as DNA, the CDR3 is TGCGCCAGCAGCCCCAGGGTTACCGGGGAGCTGTTTTTT. The rearrangement uses TRBV4-3 and TRBJ2-2, with D maybe TRBD1 (5 bases). CDR1 and CDR2 from the germline V gene are LGHNA and YSLEER. The V and J ends lost 4 bases and 5 bases respectively, with 8 bases between them. The CDR3 contains 13 residues.

The chain joins TRBV15 to TRBJ1-3, with TRBD1 identical over 8 bases. The germline V gene has CDR1 LNHNV and CDR2 YYDKDF (reference sequence). The CDR3 is made up of 16 amino acids. J was trimmed by 2 bases and V by 3 bases; bases with no gene match: 6. Here the CDR3 DNA reads TGTGCCACCAGCAGGCCTGGACAGGGCCCTGGAAACACCATATATTTT. Protein sequence: CATSRPGQGPGNTIYF.

The chain joins TRBV5-1 to TRBJ2-5; the D gene is possibly TRBD1 (5 bases). V lost 4 bases and J 5 bases, leaving 21 bases between the germline ends. This CDR3 is built from 16 residues. Germline CDR1 SGHRS, CDR2 YFSETQ. CDR3 bases: TGCGCCAGCAGCCTTGATGCAGGTTGGGGCAGGGAGACCCAGTACTTC. It translates to CASSLDAGWGRETQYF.

The chain employs TRBV7-8 and TRBJ2-1, with 7 bases identical to TRBD1. The CDR3 loop spans 14 amino acids. V was pared by 2 bases and J by 14 bases, with 12 bases of the junction left unmatched. The germline V gene encodes CDR1 SGHVS and CDR2 FQNEAQ. The chain's CDR3 is CASSLSTGSAVKFF. The CDR3 DNA reads as TGTGCCAGCAGCTTATCGACAGGGTCGGCGGTGAAGTTCTTC.

V usage is TRBV5-4 and J usage is TRBJ2-1, with 8 bases lining up with TRBD2. Germline V CDR1 and CDR2: SGHNT, YYREEE (reference sequence). This CDR3 has 15 amino acids. The V and J ends lost 4 bases and 8 bases, in that order; junction bases with no gene match: 11. This chain's CDR3 is CASSGGLGSADEQFF. CDR3 DNA: TGTGCCAGCAGCGGGGGACTAGGTTCAGCAGATGAGCAGTTCTTC. Full variable domain (rest looked up from reference TRBV5-4 and TRBJ2-1): ETGVTQSPTHLIKTRGQQVTLRCSSQSGHNTVSWYQQALGQGPQFIFQYYREEENGRGNFPPRFSGLQFPNYSSELNVNALELDDSALYLCASSGGLGSADEQFFGPGTRLTVL.

The chain employs TRBV30 and TRBJ1-2; D remains ambiguous. With 5 bases removed from V and 6 bases from J, the gap between germline ends came to 22 bases. This CDR3 has 15 residues. Germline V gene data show CDR1 as GTSNPN and CDR2 as SVGIG (reference sequence). The CDR3 loop reads CAWRTESGGNHGYTF. The CDR3 DNA sequence: TGTGCCTGGCGTACCGAAAGTGGAGGGAATCATGGCTACACCTTC.

J is TRBJ1-2 and V is TRBV30; TRBD1 is a possible D gene (6 bases). The V and J ends lost 3 bases and 4 bases respectively, with 15 bases between them. Germline CDR1 and CDR2: GTSNPN and SVGIG (reference sequence). There are 14 residues in the CDR3. CDR3 DNA: TGTGCCTGGAGGACACCCGGACAGTCCTATGGCTACACCTTC. Translating it yields CAWRTPGQSYGYTF. The full variable domain, in which reference TRBV30 and TRBJ1-2 provide the parts outside the CDR3, is SQTIHQWPATLVQPVGSPLSLECTVEGTSNPNLYWYRQAAGRGLQLLFYSVGIGQISSEVPQNLSASRPQDRQFILSSKKLLLSDSGFYLCAWRTPGQSYGYTFGSGTRLTVV.

The chain employs TRBV9 and TRBJ1-6; D ambiguous. CDR1 SGDLS and CDR2 YYNGEE come from the germline V gene. The CDR3 runs 13 residues. The ends were cut back, 3 bases at V and 4 bases at J, with 5 bases in the middle. Here the CDR3 DNA reads TGTGCCAGCAGCGCCGTTTATAATTCACCCCTCCACTTT. It encodes CASSAVYNSPLHF.

The chain is built from TRBV7-2 and TRBJ2-7; the D is unclear. V gave up 5 bases and J gave up 3 bases, with 11 bases separating them. Germline V gene lookup returns CDR1 SGHTA and CDR2 FQGNSA. The CDR3 totals 13 residues. CDR3 bases: TGTGCCAGCAGCCTTAGGAGAATCTACGAGCAGTACTTC. Amino acid sequence: CASSLRRIYEQYF.

This chain uses TRBV5-1 with TRBJ1-1, with D tentatively TRBD1 (5 bases). The CDR3 has 13 amino acids. In germline, CDR1 is SGHRS, CDR2 YFSETQ. Between the trimmed V and J ends, which lost 3 bases and 1 base, there was a span of 7 bases. The CDR3 nucleotides read TGCGCCAGCAGCTGGACACAGAACACTGAAGCTTTCTTT. This encodes CASSWTQNTEAFF. Looking up the rest from reference TRBV5-1 and TRBJ1-1 gives the full variable domain: KAGVTQTPRYLIKTRGQQVTLSCSPISGHRSVSWYQQTPGQGLQFLFEYFSETQRNKGNFPGRFSGRQFSNSRSEMNVSTLELGDSALYLCASSWTQNTEAFFGQGTRLTVV.

CDR3 residues: CAWTVGTVNSPLHF. The CDR3 DNA sequence: TGTGCCTGGACTGTTGGGACAGTTAATTCACCCCTCCACTTT. The chain has TRBV30 and TRBJ1-6, with 7 bases fitting TRBD1. From germline, CDR1 is GTSNPN and CDR2 SVGIG (reference sequence). The CDR3 covers 14 residues. V shed 4 bases, J shed 6 bases, and the junction held 6 bases outside the gene matches.

V usage is TRBV7-2 and J usage is TRBJ2-1, with 7 nucleotides matching TRBD1. Losses at the gene ends were 5 bases for V and 9 bases for J; bases not matched to a gene: 10. CDR1 is SGHTA, CDR2 FQGNSA, per germline. The CDR3 spans 14 residues. CDR3 sequence reads: CASSPRGQPVEQFF. In DNA, the CDR3 is TGTGCCAGCAGCCCAAGGGGGCAGCCGGTTGAGCAGTTCTTC.

This chain uses TRBV11-2 with TRBJ1-3, with D perhaps matching TRBD1 (5 bases). The CDR3 has 18 amino acids. Trimming removed 1 base at V and 0 bases at J, with 16 bases between. Germline V gene data show CDR1 as SGHAT and CDR2 as FQNNGV. In DNA form, the CDR3 reads TGTGCCAGCAGCTTAGTCGGGTCAGGGCTCAGCTCTGGAAACACCATATATTTT. Protein product: CASSLVGSGLSSGNTIYF.

The chain couples TRBV6-6 to TRBJ2-5; 10 nucleotides agree with TRBD2. From germline, CDR1 is MNHNY and CDR2 SVGAGI (reference sequence). The CDR3 loop spans 15 amino acids. V shed 5 bases, J shed 4 bases, and the junction held 7 bases outside the gene matches. The CDR3 loop is CASSASGGAVETQYF. The CDR3 DNA reads TGTGCCAGCAGTGCAAGCGGGGGGGCGGTAGAGACCCAGTACTTC.

This clone was detected a few times. The chain recombines TRBV2 with TRBJ1-5; the D is unclear. Germline V gene lookup returns CDR1 SNHLY and CDR2 FYNNEI. V was pared by 4 bases and J by 4 bases, with 14 bases between. CDR3 size: 15 residues. CDR3 DNA: TGTGCCAGCAGTGTGGGTCGCGGGTATAATCAGCCCCAGCATTTT. Protein product: CASSVGRGYNQPQHF.

This chain links TRBV25-1 with TRBJ2-1, with 7 nucleotides matching TRBD2. CDR1 is MGHDK and CDR2 is SYGVNS in the germline V gene. CDR3 size: 14 residues. After removal of 8 bases from V and 9 bases from J, the junction contained 13 bases not matched to a gene. Written as DNA, the CDR3 is TGTGCCAGCCGCCGGGAGGCCCAAGGGAGTGAGCAGTTCTTC. It encodes CASRREAQGSEQFF. The variable domain in full, with the rest retrieved from reference TRBV25-1 and TRBJ2-1, is EADIYQTPRYLVIGTGKKITLECSQTMGHDKMYWYQQDPGMELHLIHYSYGVNSTEKGDLSSESTVSRIRTEHFPLTLESARPSHTSQYLCASRREAQGSEQFFGPGTRLTVL.

This clone came up once. The V and J genes are TRBV9 and TRBJ2-5; D perhaps matches TRBD1 (6 bases). Germline loops: CDR1 SGDLS, CDR2 YYNGEE. Deletions cut 5 bases from V and 3 bases from J, with 14 bases between. The CDR3 sequence is 14 residues long. The DNA of the CDR3 is TGTGCCAGCAGTCTGACAGGATTGAAAGAGACCCAGTACTTC. Translating it yields CASSLTGLKETQYF.

V usage is TRBV3-1 (or the pseudogene TRBV3-2) and J usage is TRBJ1-4, with 9 bases fitting TRBD1. This CDR3 comprises 14 residues. Per germline, CDR1 LGHDT and CDR2 YNNKEL (reference sequence). Losses at the gene ends were 5 bases for V and 6 bases for J; bases not matched to a gene: 4. The chain's CDR3 is CASSDRGSDEKLFF. The CDR3 DNA sequence: TGTGCCAGCAGCGACAGGGGGTCAGATGAAAAACTGTTTTTT.

The chain carries TRBV30 and TRBJ1-4; the D gene is possibly TRBD1 (6 bases). The CDR3 has 16 residues. V was pared by 3 bases and J by 7 bases, with 21 bases between. In germline, CDR1 is GTSNPN, CDR2 SVGIG (reference sequence). CDR3 loop: CAWSENPQGIGEKLFF. The DNA of the CDR3 is TGTGCCTGGAGCGAAAACCCCCAGGGGATAGGTGAAAAACTGTTTTTT.

This sequence joins TRBV3-1 (or the pseudogene TRBV3-2) and TRBJ1-6; unclear D gene. Germline V gives CDR1 LGHDT, CDR2 YNNKEL (reference sequence). The CDR3 loop spans 13 amino acids. Trimming left V 3 bases short and J 7 bases short, with 7 bases between. The chain's CDR3 is CASSQGPNSPLHF. Here the CDR3 DNA reads TGTGCCAGCAGCCAGGGCCCGAATTCACCCCTCCACTTT.

The chain employs TRBV5-6 and TRBJ2-7, with 9 bases aligning to TRBD1. CDR1 SGHDT and CDR2 YYEEEE come from the germline V gene. The CDR3 is 12 residues long. Germline trimming cut 5 bases from V and 7 bases from J; bases unmatched to any gene: 4. CDR3 in DNA: TGTGCCAGCAGACAGGGGGCTAGAGAGCAGTACTTC. It translates to CASRQGAREQYF.

The gene calls are TRBV6-2 or TRBV6-3 and TRBJ2-1; 7 bases map to TRBD2. The CDR3 loop spans 16 amino acids. CDR1 is MNHEY and CDR2 is SVGEGT in the germline V gene. With 2 bases clipped from V and 4 bases from J, the junction kept 8 bases outside the gene matches. The chain's CDR3 is CASSYGLAVIYNEQFF. In DNA form, the CDR3 reads TGTGCCAGCAGTTACGGTCTAGCGGTGATATACAATGAGCAGTTCTTC.

This clone came up once. This chain connects TRBV9 to TRBJ1-1, with 8 bases identical to TRBD1. CDR3 length equals 14 residues. V was pared by 4 bases and J by 3 bases, with 5 bases of the junction left unmatched. In germline, CDR1 is SGDLS, CDR2 YYNGEE. The CDR3 loop reads CASSPRGRDTEAFF. In DNA, the CDR3 is TGTGCCAGCAGCCCCAGGGGGCGTGACACTGAAGCTTTCTTT.

This clone turned up a few times. The genes are TRBV24-1 and TRBJ2-5, with 7 bases identical to TRBD1. Trimming took 4 bases from V and 4 from J; bases not matched to a gene: 5. Germline V CDR1 and CDR2: KGHDR, SFDVKD. This CDR3 comprises 14 residues. The CDR3 nucleotides read TGTGCCACCAGTGAAGGACAGGTGGGAGAGACCCAGTACTTC. It codes for CATSEGQVGETQYF.

Only one count was recorded for this clone. J is TRBJ2-3 and V is TRBV7-2; 8 bases agree with TRBD2. Germline V CDR1 and CDR2: SGHTA, FQGNSA. The CDR3 is 16 amino acids. V gave up 1 base and J gave up 4 bases; unmatched junction bases: 7. In nucleotides, the CDR3 is TGTGCCAGCAGCTTAGGACTAACGGGAGGGCCAGATACGCAGTATTTT. Its protein is CASSLGLTGGPDTQYF.

This clone is a singleton in its sample. The chain carries TRBV10-3 and TRBJ2-2, with D perhaps matching TRBD2 (5 bases). Per the germline V gene, CDR1 is ENHRY and CDR2 is SYGVKD. V was pared by 3 bases and J by 1 base, with 15 bases between. The CDR3 contains 17 residues. The CDR3: CAISEAAGGGNTGELFF. DNA of the CDR3: TGTGCCATCAGTGAAGCCGCGGGTGGAGGGAACACCGGGGAGCTGTTTTTT.

V is TRBV7-9 and J is TRBJ2-2; 7 bases agree with TRBD2. The CDR3 contains 15 residues. Germline loops: CDR1 SEHNR, CDR2 FQNEAQ (reference sequence). The V gene end was trimmed by 5 bases and the J gene end by 5 bases; junction bases not matched to a gene: 8. CDR3 residues: CASSPTGGGTGELFF. The CDR3 bases are TGTGCCAGCAGCCCGACCGGGGGAGGGACCGGGGAGCTGTTTTTT.